The T cell receptor (beta chain) described here comes from a study of monozygotic twins with cystic fibrosis. Study-level findings and limits: Low clonality (median roughly 0.0095) suggested a mostly naive repertoire. Monozygotic CF twins shared more identical nucleotide clonotypes than unrelated patients. Co-twins had the most similar V usage for 13 of 16 pairs, J for 8. Age, concordance and disease severity did not associate with shared CDR3 numbers.

This CDR3 has 14 amino acids. Germline V gene data show CDR1 as MNHNS and CDR2 as SASEGT. Trimming shortened V by 5 bases and J by 3 bases, and 14 bases separated the two germline ends. Libraries were prepared by immunoSEQ multiplex PCR; TCRdb keeps only in-frame clonotypes and omits some of them. The sample shows 30,000 or so clones, over 60% of them seen only once. Remarks on this clone: Its antigen is currently unknown.

The sequence derives from a girl under 18 with cystic fibrosis. The chain uses TRBV6-1 and TRBJ2-7; D is unresolved. The specimen was blood. The CDR3 DNA is TGTGCCAGCAGTCCCTCTATCCAGTACTACGAGCAGTACGTC. The encoded protein is CASSPSIQYYEQYV.